This T cell receptor beta chain is from a study of T-cell reconstitution after alpha-beta-depleted transplantation in children. Unique molecular identifiers featured in how the TCRbeta library was prepared. TCRdb independently ran MiXCR on the PCR reads; one entry per CDR3 protein. The sample consists of fewer than 150,000 distinct CDR3 sequences, more than 9.5% of them appearing once. About this clonotype: Its cognate antigen is unknown.

V gave up 5 bases and J gave up 2 bases; unmatched junction bases: 2. Germline lookup yields CDR1 SEHNR and CDR2 FQNEAQ (reference sequence). The CDR3 length is 15 residues. Study results and caveats: Newly produced T cells mostly provided counts and TCRbeta diversity after one year, as hyperexpanded clones declined. Several hundred expanded graft clones reportedly supplied alpha-beta T cells about two months after transplant. Some patients' high day-60 TCRbeta diversity was traced to surviving recipient T cells and thymic progenitors.

The chain links TRBV7-9 to TRBJ2-6; 8 bases line up with TRBD1. The TCR sequence derives from a girl less than two years old who had a stem cell transplant for combined immunodeficiency, so the T cells may come from the graft donor. Sequencing was performed on PBMCs, mostly from graft donor cells, taken 180 days after TCRalphabeta/CD19-depleted stem cell transplant. The CDR3, as DNA: TGTGCCAGCAGCCCCAGGGGGCCTGGGGCCAACGTCCTGACTTTC. It codes for CASSPRGPGANVLTF.